This T cell receptor (beta chain) came from a study of cytomegalovirus exposure and HLA in healthy donors. Study-level results: Relative to equally common others, HLA-associated TCR beta chains showed greater clonal expansion in a later analysis. Earlier analysis found most TCR beta V segments productive about 87% or about 30% of the time. On later analysis, the bulk of CMV-associated TCR beta chains appeared to be HLA-restricted.

The PCR had 60 Vbeta and 13 Jbeta primers. Libraries were prepared by immunoSEQ multiplex PCR; TCRdb keeps only in-frame clonotypes and omits some of them. This repertoire shows 150,000 to 200,000 clones, approximately 85% found once; its top ten account for over 0.85%. This clone was seen only once. The antigen remains undetermined. J lost 1 base, V lost 6 bases, and 6 bases had no gene match. Germline V gene data show CDR1 as MNHEY and CDR2 as SMNVEV (reference sequence). The CDR3 spans 16 residues. The material sequenced was PBMCs. This clonotype was sampled from a girl aged 2-10 years in good health and CMV-seropositive. The chain recombines TRBV27 with TRBJ1-5; 10 nucleotides line up with TRBD1. The CDR3 loop is CASRPTGGPSNQPQHF. The CDR3 DNA sequence: TGTGCCAGCAGACCGACAGGGGGCCCAAGCAATCAGCCCCAGCATTTT.